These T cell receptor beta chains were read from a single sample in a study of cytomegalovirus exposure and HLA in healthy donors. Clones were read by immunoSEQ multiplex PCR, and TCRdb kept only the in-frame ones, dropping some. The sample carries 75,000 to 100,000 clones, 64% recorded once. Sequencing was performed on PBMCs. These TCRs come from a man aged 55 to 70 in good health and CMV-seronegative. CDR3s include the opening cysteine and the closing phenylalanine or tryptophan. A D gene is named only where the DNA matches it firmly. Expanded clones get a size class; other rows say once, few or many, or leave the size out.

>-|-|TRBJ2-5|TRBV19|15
TGTGCCAGTAGTTCCGCGACGGGGGGCGTGGAGACCCAGTACTTC
CASSSATGGVETQYF
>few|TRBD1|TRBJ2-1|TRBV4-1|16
TGCGCCAGCAGCCTACAATCCGGGACAGGGGGTTATGAGCAGTTCTTC
CASSLQSGTGGYEQFF
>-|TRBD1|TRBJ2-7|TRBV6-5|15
TGTGCCAGCAAAATCAACCCACAGGGGGGCTACGAGCAGTACTTC
CASKINPQGGYEQYF
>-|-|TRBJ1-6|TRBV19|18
TGTGCCAGTAGTGGATGGACGGGAGTCCCCTCCTATAATTCACCCCTCCACTTT
CASSGWTGVPSYNSPLHF
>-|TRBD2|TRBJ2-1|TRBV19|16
TGTGCCAGTAGTCTAGGATCTAGCGGGGGGCCCACCCTTCAGTTCTTC
CASSLGSSGGPTLQFF
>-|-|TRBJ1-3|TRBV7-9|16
TGTGCCAGCAGCCAGGGGCCTCGGTACTCTGGAAACACCATATATTTT
CASSQGPRYSGNTIYF
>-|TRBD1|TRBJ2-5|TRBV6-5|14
TGTGCCAGCAGACGGACAGGGGGCTCCGAGACCCAGTACTTC
CASRRTGGSETQYF
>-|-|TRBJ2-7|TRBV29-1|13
TGCAGCGTGATGGACACTAACTCCTACGAGCAGTACTTC
CSVMDTNSYEQYF
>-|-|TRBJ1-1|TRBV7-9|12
TGTGCCAATCAGGCCACGGGGACTGAAGCTTTCTTT
CANQATGTEAFF
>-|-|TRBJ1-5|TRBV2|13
TGTGCCAGCAGTGGAGGAACTAATCAGCCCCAGCATTTT
CASSGGTNQPQHF
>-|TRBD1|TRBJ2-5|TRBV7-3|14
TGTGCCAGCAGCCGGGCAGGGGGCCAAGAGACCCAGTACTTC
CASSRAGGQETQYF
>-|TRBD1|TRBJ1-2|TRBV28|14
TGTGCCAGCAGTCCAGGACAGGTTTACGATGGCTACACCTTC
CASSPGQVYDGYTF
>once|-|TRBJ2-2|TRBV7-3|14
TGTGCCAGCAGCTTAGAGGCGGCCACCGGGGAGCTGTTTTTT
CASSLEAATGELFF
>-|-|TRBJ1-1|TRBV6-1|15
TGTGCCAACGCGAACGTCGGACAGAAGAACACTGAAGCTTTCTTT
CANANVGQKNTEAFF
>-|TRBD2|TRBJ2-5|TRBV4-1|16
TGCGCCAGCAGCCAAGGGGGGGCTAGCGGGGGGGAGACCCAGTACTTC
CASSQGGASGGETQYF
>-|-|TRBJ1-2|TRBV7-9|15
TGTGCCAGCAGCAAACCGGAACAGGGCTCCTATGGCTACACCTTC
CASSKPEQGSYGYTF
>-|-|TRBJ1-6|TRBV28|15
TGTGCCAGCAGTTGGGGCTCTGATGTCAATTCACCCCTCCACTTT
CASSWGSDVNSPLHF
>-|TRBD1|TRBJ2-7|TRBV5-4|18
TGTGCCAGCAGCACGGGACAGGGACCTTTCGCGGGAGAAGGCGAGCAGTACTTC
CASSTGQGPFAGEGEQYF
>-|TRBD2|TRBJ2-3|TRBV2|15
TGTGCCAGCAGGACTAGCGGGATTACCACAGATACGCAGTATTTT
CASRTSGITTDTQYF
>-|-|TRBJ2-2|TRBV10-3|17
TGTGCCATCAGTGAGTTGATTGGCGGTGCGAACACCGGGGAGCTGTTTTTT
CAISELIGGANTGELFF
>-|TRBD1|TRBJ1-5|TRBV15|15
TGTGCCACCAGCGAGGGGGCGAAAGGCAATCAGCCCCAGCATTTT
CATSEGAKGNQPQHF
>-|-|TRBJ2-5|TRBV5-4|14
TGTGCCAGCAGCCTGGGGCAGGTCCAAGAGACCCAGTACTTC
CASSLGQVQETQYF
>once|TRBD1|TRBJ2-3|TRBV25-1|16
TGTGCCAGCAATGATGACAGGGGAAGCGGCACAGATACGCAGTATTTT
CASNDDRGSGTDTQYF
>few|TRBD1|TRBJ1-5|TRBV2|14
TGTGCCAGCAGAGCCGACAGGGACGCGCAGCCCCAGCATTTT
CASRADRDAQPQHF